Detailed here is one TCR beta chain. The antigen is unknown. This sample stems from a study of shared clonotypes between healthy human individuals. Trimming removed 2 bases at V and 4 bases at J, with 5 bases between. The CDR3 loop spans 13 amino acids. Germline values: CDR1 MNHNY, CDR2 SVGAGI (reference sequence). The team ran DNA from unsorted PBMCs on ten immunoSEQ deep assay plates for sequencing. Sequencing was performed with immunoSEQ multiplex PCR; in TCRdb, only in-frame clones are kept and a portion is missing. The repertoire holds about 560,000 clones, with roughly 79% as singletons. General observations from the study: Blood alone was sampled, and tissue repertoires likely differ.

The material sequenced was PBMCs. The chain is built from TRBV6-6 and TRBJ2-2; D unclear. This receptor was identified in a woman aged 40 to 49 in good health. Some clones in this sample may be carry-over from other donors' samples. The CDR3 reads CASSYRLTGELFF. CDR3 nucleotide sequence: TGTGCCAGCAGTTACCGTCTCACCGGGGAGCTGTTTTTT.